This TCR beta chain was identified in a study of control samples from healthy donors and cancer patients. A few counts support this clone. The method was immunoSEQ multiplex PCR; TCRdb's version includes in-frame clones alone and lacks a portion of them. Among 100,000 or so clones, about 92% were seen once, and the ten largest hold 2% to 3%. The germline CDR1 and CDR2 sequences are LNHDA and SQIVND (reference sequence). The CDR3 loop spans 11 amino acids. Trimming took off 4 bases at V and 7 bases at J, with 7 bases between the two ends. The sequence derives from a woman under 30 in good health. The sample consisted of blood. The chain employs TRBV19 and TRBJ1-2, with no clear D. The CDR3 region has the DNA TGTGCCAGTAGTAAACTGGGTGGCTACACCTTC. Protein: CASSKLGGYTF.